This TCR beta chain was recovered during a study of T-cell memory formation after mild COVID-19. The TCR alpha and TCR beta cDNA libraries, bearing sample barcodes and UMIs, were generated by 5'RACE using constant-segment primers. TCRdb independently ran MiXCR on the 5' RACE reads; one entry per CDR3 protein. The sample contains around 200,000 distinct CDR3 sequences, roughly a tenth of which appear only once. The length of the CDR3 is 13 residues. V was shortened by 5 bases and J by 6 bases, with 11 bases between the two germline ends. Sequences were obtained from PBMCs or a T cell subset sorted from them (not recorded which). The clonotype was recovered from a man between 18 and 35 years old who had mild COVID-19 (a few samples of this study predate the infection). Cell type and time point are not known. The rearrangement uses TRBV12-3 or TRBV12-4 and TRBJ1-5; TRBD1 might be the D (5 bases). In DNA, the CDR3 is TGTGCCAGCAGTCCACAGGTGGGTCAGCCCCAGCATTTT. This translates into CASSPQVGQPQHF.